Presented here are 24 T cell receptor beta chains from one specimen sequenced in a study of T cell responses to AZD1222 COVID-19 vaccine. TCRdb keeps only in-frame clones here, not all; method: immunoSEQ multiplex PCR. Seen here are 85,000 to 100,000 clones, 60% to 80% observed once, and the top ten hold over 20%. The sequenced sample was peripheral blood, obtained on day 0 of AZD1222 vaccination. The origin of the receptors is an adult in good health.

The CDR3 loop is CAWSSDRVGEQYF. The CDR3 region has the DNA TGTGCCTGGAGTTCGGACAGGGTCGGGGAGCAGTACTTC. The chain recombines TRBV30 with TRBJ2-7; 8 bases fit TRBD1. V dropped 2 bases and J dropped 7; count of bases not matched to a gene: 7. Germline V gene sequence: CDR1 GTSNPN, CDR2 SVGIG (reference sequence). The CDR3 length is 13 residues.

This clone was recorded a few times. The chain has TRBV23-1 and TRBJ2-7, with TRBD2 identical over 9 bases. TRBV23-1 is annotated as an ORF whose role is uncertain. This CDR3 is built from 14 residues. The trim removed 2 bases at V and 4 bases at J, leaving 3 bases unmatched. The chain's CDR3 is CASSQAGGLYEQYF. CDR3 coding DNA: TGCGCCAGCAGTCAAGCGGGAGGGTTGTACGAGCAGTACTTC.

The chain carries TRBV28 and TRBJ1-6; weak D call: TRBD1 (6 bases). The V gene's germline CDR1 is MDHEN and CDR2 SYDVKM. Trimming took 6 bases from V and 8 from J, leaving 20 bases between them. CDR3 size: 16 residues. The CDR3 coding sequence is TGTGCCAGCAGCCTACCATCGGCAGGGGCGGATTCACCCCTCCACTTT. This sequence encodes CASSLPSAGADSPLHF.

For this clone: Distinct nucleotide sequences in the sample also encode this CDR3. CDR3 in amino acids: CASSPPRGDDYGYTF. CDR3 nucleotide sequence: TGTGCCAGCAGCCCCCCGAGGGGCGATGACTATGGCTACACCTTC. The chain joins TRBV7-9 to TRBJ1-2, with D perhaps matching TRBD1 (5 bases). CDR3 size: 15 residues. The germline V gene has CDR1 SEHNR and CDR2 FQNEAQ (reference sequence). The germline V and J ends were trimmed by 5 bases and 3 bases, with 16 bases remaining between them.

The rearrangement joins TRBV5-1 to TRBJ1-5, with D unresolved. Deletions cut 0 bases from V and 7 bases from J, with 11 bases between. The CDR3 runs 14 residues. The germline V gene has CDR1 SGHRS and CDR2 YFSETQ. CDR3 region: CASSLGSGGQPQHF. The DNA for the CDR3 is TGCGCCAGCAGCTTGGGTTCCGGAGGGCAGCCCCAGCATTTT.

A few counts support this clone. V gene TRBV5-1 combines with J gene TRBJ2-7, with 12 bases fitting TRBD1. Germline V gives CDR1 SGHRS, CDR2 YFSETQ. Trimming cost V 0 bases and J 12 bases; bases outside gene matches: 7. CDR3 size: 14 residues. CDR3 loop: CASSLAAGQGARYF. In DNA form, the CDR3 reads TGCGCCAGCAGCTTGGCCGCGGGACAGGGGGCGAGGTACTTC.

The gene calls are TRBV15 and TRBJ1-5, with 7 nucleotides matching TRBD1. V lost 4 bases, J lost 10 bases, and 7 bases stayed unmatched. Germline V gene data show CDR1 as LNHNV and CDR2 as YYDKDF (reference sequence). The CDR3 contains 13 residues. The CDR3 here is CATSTTRQGPQHF. The DNA for the CDR3 is TGTGCCACCAGCACTACCCGACAGGGACCCCAGCATTTT. Full variable domain (remainder filled in from reference TRBV15 and TRBJ1-5): DAMVIQNPRYQVTQFGKPVTLSCSQTLNHNVMYWYQQKSSQAPKLLFHYYDKDFNNEADTPDNFQSRRPNTSFCFLDIRSPGLGDTAMYLCATSTTRQGPQHFGDGTRLSIL.

The chain combines TRBV11-3 with TRBJ1-4, with D tentatively TRBD1 (5 bases). Germline loops: CDR1 SGHNT, CDR2 YENEEA. The V end lost 1 base, the J end lost 5 bases, and 14 bases lay between the germline ends. This CDR3 is built from 16 residues. The CDR3 DNA reads TGTGCCAGCAGCTTAGTGCGGAGCAGGGAAAATGAAAAACTGTTTTTT. This gives the protein CASSLVRSRENEKLFF.

This clone was counted once. The chain couples TRBV10-3 to TRBJ2-1; 7 bases align to TRBD2. The CDR3 has 13 residues. Losses at the gene ends were 8 bases for V and 8 bases for J; bases not matched to a gene: 9. Germline V lookup: CDR1 ENHRY, CDR2 SYGVKD. In DNA form, the CDR3 reads TGTGCCATCTCGGCGGGAGTAGTCGATGAGCAGTTCTTC. Its protein is CAISAGVVDEQFF.

V usage is TRBV6-5 and J usage is TRBJ2-7, with D possibly matching TRBD1 (6 bases). The V end lost 6 bases, the J end lost 5 bases, and 14 bases lay between the germline ends. CDR3 length: 13 residues. Germline lookup yields CDR1 MNHEY and CDR2 SVGAGI. The CDR3 protein is CASRKTGFDEQYF. The DNA for the CDR3 is TGTGCCAGCAGAAAGACAGGATTTGACGAGCAGTACTTC.

To note about this clone: Other nucleotide sequences from this sample produce the same CDR3. The V gene is TRBV7-2, the J gene TRBJ2-7; TRBD2 aligns across 7 bases. V lost 6 bases, J lost 0 bases, and 2 bases stayed unmatched. The CDR3 covers 13 residues. The V gene's germline CDR1 is SGHTA and CDR2 FQGNSA. The CDR3 loop is CASRREASYEQYF. CDR3 nucleotides: TGTGCCAGCAGACGGGAGGCCTCCTACGAGCAGTACTTC.

The CDR3: CASRGFTSGSHEQYF. CDR3 sequence (DNA): TGTGCCAGCAGAGGATTTACTAGCGGGAGCCACGAGCAGTACTTC. The rearrangement joins TRBV2 to TRBJ2-7; 11 bases are shared with TRBD2. Germline CDR1 and CDR2: SNHLY and FYNNEI. V shed 6 bases and J 5 bases; nucleotides not matched to a gene: 9. The CDR3 is 15 residues long. Looking up the rest from reference TRBV2 and TRBJ2-7 gives the full variable domain: EPEVTQTPSHQVTQMGQEVILRCVPISNHLYFYWYRQILGQKVEFLVSFYNNEISEKSEIFDDQFSVERPDGSNFTLKIRSTKLEDSAMYFCASRGFTSGSHEQYFGPGTRLTVT.

The genes are TRBV29-1 and TRBJ1-1, with 7 bases aligning to TRBD1. V was pared by 5 bases and J by 5 bases, with 8 bases of the junction left unmatched. CDR1 and CDR2 from the germline V gene are SQVTM and ANQGSEA. The CDR3 loop spans 13 amino acids. The CDR3, as DNA: TGCAGCGTTCTTCGACAGGGCTGGACTGAAGCTTTCTTT. Translation gives CSVLRQGWTEAFF.

This clone was seen once. This sequence joins TRBV19 and TRBJ2-6; the D call may be TRBD1 or TRBD2 (5 bases each). The V gene's germline CDR1 is LNHDA and CDR2 SQIVND (reference sequence). Trimming stripped 6 bases from V and 0 bases from J, with 15 bases between. CDR3 length equals 17 residues. CDR3 region: CASRPGTADSGANVLTF. CDR3 nucleotides: TGTGCCAGTAGGCCCGGGACGGCGGACTCTGGGGCCAACGTCCTGACTTTC.

This clone has just a few counts. CDR3 DNA sequence: TGTGCCAGCAGCTTAGGGTCCTGGGAATCCCTCCACTTT. This encodes CASSLGSWESLHF. V is TRBV7-8 and J is TRBJ1-6; no clear D gene. V was trimmed by 1 base and J by 14 bases, leaving 12 bases between them. This CDR3 comprises 13 residues. Germline CDR1 SGHVS, CDR2 FQNEAQ. Complete variable domain (other parts from reference TRBV7-8 and TRBJ1-6): GAGVSQSPRYKVAKRGQDVALRCDPISGHVSLFWYQQALGQGPEFLTYFQNEAQLDKSGLPSDRFFAERPEGSVSTLKIQRTQQEDSAVYLCASSLGSWESLHFGNGTRLTVT.

The CDR3 protein is CASSLDRGQVNEKLFF. In nucleotides, the CDR3 is TGTGCCAGCAGCTTGGACAGGGGGCAAGTGAATGAAAAACTGTTTTTT. The V and J genes are TRBV5-6 and TRBJ1-4, with TRBD1 matching 9 bases. The trim removed 0 bases at V and 5 bases at J, leaving 5 bases unmatched. The CDR3 has 16 amino acids. Germline values: CDR1 SGHDT, CDR2 YYEEEE.

This clone showed up just once. The chain links TRBV30 to TRBJ1-5; 7 bases align to TRBD1. V shed 7 bases and J 5 bases; nucleotides not matched to a gene: 14. This CDR3 has 15 residues. Germline CDR1 is GTSNPN and CDR2 is SVGIG (reference sequence). The CDR3 DNA follows: TGTGCCTTAACCTTACAGGGGTTCAGTCATCAGCCCCAGCATTTT. Its protein product is CALTLQGFSHQPQHF.

The genes are TRBV10-2 and TRBJ1-2; D gene unclear. The CDR3 is 12 residues long. V lost 4 bases to trimming and J lost 4 bases, with 7 bases between them. Germline V gives CDR1 WSHSY, CDR2 SAAADI. CDR3 protein: CASSAEGYGYTF. The CDR3 region has the DNA TGCGCCAGCAGTGCCGAGGGCTATGGCTACACCTTC.

The sample holds a few counts of this clone. The genes are TRBV5-6 and TRBJ1-1; D uncertain. The CDR3 runs to 14 residues. Germline V gives CDR1 SGHDT, CDR2 YYEEEE. The ends were cut back, 1 base at V and 5 bases at J, with 12 bases in the middle. The CDR3 loop reads CASSLWPSRTEAFF. DNA of the CDR3: TGTGCCAGCAGCTTGTGGCCTTCCCGGACTGAAGCTTTCTTT.

The V and J genes are TRBV2 and TRBJ1-3; D is unclear. V gave up 2 bases and J gave up 0 bases, with 5 bases separating them. Germline V gene lookup returns CDR1 SNHLY and CDR2 FYNNEI. The CDR3 covers 14 residues. Here the CDR3 reads CASSELSSGNTIYF. The CDR3, as DNA: TGTGCCAGCAGTGAACTCAGCTCTGGAAACACCATATATTTT.

The V call is TRBV19, the J call TRBJ1-6, with unresolved D. The CDR3 extends over 14 amino acids. Germline V gives CDR1 LNHDA, CDR2 SQIVND (reference sequence). The germline V and J ends were trimmed by 4 bases and 8 bases, with 12 bases remaining between them. Written as DNA, the CDR3 is TGTGCCAGTAGTACCCTATTCGAGGATTCACCCCTCCACTTT. It encodes CASSTLFEDSPLHF.

The chain couples TRBV7-2 to TRBJ2-7, with D tentatively TRBD1 (5 bases). The CDR3 extends over 12 amino acids. The germline V gene has CDR1 SGHTA and CDR2 FQGNSA. V dropped 5 bases and J dropped 4 bases, with 9 bases sitting between them. CDR3 DNA sequence: TGTGCCAGCAGCCCAACAGGATACGAGCAGTACTTC. Its translation is CASSPTGYEQYF.

The chain links TRBV15 to TRBJ1-5; no clear D gene. Per germline, CDR1 LNHNV and CDR2 YYDKDF (reference sequence). V was cut by 0 bases and J by 15 bases, with 15 bases left in between. CDR3 length equals 13 residues. The CDR3 nucleotides are TGTGCCACCAGCAGAGATCCCGACACCCAACCGCATTTT. Protein product: CATSRDPDTQPHF. The whole variable domain, filled in from reference TRBV15 and TRBJ1-5, reads DAMVIQNPRYQVTQFGKPVTLSCSQTLNHNVMYWYQQKSSQAPKLLFHYYDKDFNNEADTPDNFQSRRPNTSFCFLDIRSPGLGDTAMYLCATSRDPDTQPHFGDGTRLSIL.

This clone was observed a few times. V is TRBV27 and J is TRBJ2-1; D tentatively reads TRBD1 or TRBD2 (6 bases each). Germline V gene lookup returns CDR1 MNHEY and CDR2 SMNVEV (reference sequence). CDR3 length: 16 amino acids. V lost 6 bases to trimming and J lost 6 bases, with 21 bases between them. CDR3 in DNA: TGTGCCAGCAGCCAAGGGGGGAGGAAGGGATTCAATGAGCAGTTCTTC. Its protein is CASSQGGRKGFNEQFF.